This note documents a single T cell receptor (beta chain) sequence. Libraries were prepared by immunoSEQ multiplex PCR; TCRdb keeps only in-frame clonotypes and omits some of them. The data show 320,000 or so clones, 75% to 90% seen once. The data belong to a study of blood T cell repertoires in COVID-19. Germline V lookup: CDR1 KGHDR, CDR2 SFDVKD. V trimming: 4 bases; J trimming: 1 base; junction bases outside the gene matches: 5. CDR3 length: 17 amino acids. Participants had their cohort set by participant-reported clinical history. The source is a man between 60 and 75 years old who had recovered from COVID-19. The V gene is TRBV24-1, the J gene TRBJ2-2; 10 nucleotides align to TRBD1. What was sequenced was PBMCs or T cells enriched from blood (not recorded which). In DNA form, the CDR3 reads TGTGCCACCAGTGACCCCCGGACAGGGGGGAACACCGGGGAGCTGTTTTTT. Its protein is CATSDPRTGGNTGELFF.